The 2 T cell receptor beta chains below all came from one sample that was sequenced in a study of blood T cells in healthy people across ages (dated by TCRdb to 2014 to 2015). Library preparation was by 5' RACE. Sequencer: Illumina HiSeq 2500. The second PCR ran for roughly 7 to 12 cycles and used a J-beta primer mix along with a sample-barcoded 5' primer. TCRdb itself trimmed the public reads at Q25 with fastp, ran MiXCR and retained productive beta chains. Rows are unified per CDR3 protein, each entry keeping the most common DNA and genes. Within this sample are about 930,000 distinct CDR3 sequences, with roughly 29% of them counted one time only. 10% of the sample is in the top ten clones. The same sample was also studied in work on T cells of mothers and their children.

What was sequenced was blood. The receptors here all came from a woman aged 40-49 years in good health.

The J gene is TRBJ1-5, the V gene TRBV28, with 8 bases fitting TRBD1. Unmatched junction bases numbered 12, after V lost 6 bases and J lost 2 bases. CDR1 and CDR2 from the germline V gene are MDHEN and SYDVKM. The CDR3 contains 17 residues. The CDR3: CASRPAGQALRNQPQHF. CDR3 DNA: TGTGCCAGCAGACCTGCGGGACAGGCGTTGCGCAATCAGCCCCAGCATTTT.

The rearrangement joins TRBV7-2 to TRBJ1-1; D may be TRBD1 (5 bases). The ends were cut back, 0 bases at V and 5 bases at J, with 13 bases in the middle. Germline V gives CDR1 SGHTA, CDR2 FQGNSA. CDR3 length: 15 amino acids. Here the CDR3 reads CASSLASGARTEAFF. CDR3 nucleotides: TGTGCCAGCAGCTTAGCCTCCGGGGCGAGGACTGAAGCTTTCTTT.